This T cell receptor beta chain was captured in a study of shared clonotypes between healthy human individuals. This table comes from immunoSEQ multiplex PCR, and its TCRdb copy is limited to in-frame clones, with some not included. The sample carries about 2.2 million clones, 85% to 95% recorded once. V gave up 3 bases and J gave up 6 bases, with 21 bases separating them. The CDR3 contains 16 residues. CDR1 and CDR2 from the germline V gene are MNHEY and SMNVEV (reference sequence). The naive CD8 subset, CD45RO-negative cells positively selected for CCR7, excluded terminally differentiated effector memory CD45RA+ cells.

The sequence was collected from a man between 18 and 35 years old in good health. Some clones in this sample may be carry-over from other donors' samples. The gene calls are TRBV27 and TRBJ2-7, with a possible D match to TRBD1 (8 bases). The sequenced material came from naive CD8+ T cells from PBMCs. The CDR3 reads CASSLGGWTGRVEQYF. The CDR3 DNA is TGTGCCAGCAGTTTGGGGGGGTGGACAGGGCGGGTCGAGCAGTACTTC.